The rows below give T cell receptor beta chains drawn from one sample of a study of CD8+CD57+ T cells in acquired aplastic anemia. TCRdb ran MiXCR on the reads and lists one entry per CDR3 protein. This table holds 220,000 or so distinct CDR3 sequences, roughly 60% found once. The specimen was sorted CD4+, CD8+, or CD8+CD57+ T cells (not recorded which) from PBMCs. The receptors here all came from a human donor with aplastic anemia. Each CDR3 is given with its conserved first and last residue. Fields, in order: CDR3 DNA, CDR3 protein, J gene, CDR3 length, D gene, clone size, V gene. D genes are given only for firm matches. Only part of the rows carry a size: once, few, many, or a class if the clone is expanded.

TGTGCCAGCAGCGTAGGGGTGGCGACTGGCGAGCAGTACTTC | CASSVGVATGEQYF | TRBJ2-7 | 14 | NA | NA | TRBV9
TGTGCCAGCAGCGGAGGAGGGAGCTCACCCCTCCACTTT | CASSGGGSSPLHF | TRBJ1-6 | 13 | NA | NA | TRBV5-4
TGTGCCAGCAACTCAAGCTGGGATGAGCAGTTCTTC | CASNSSWDEQFF | TRBJ2-1 | 12 | NA | NA | TRBV5-4
TGTGCTAGCAGTCCCGGGACAGGGGGCACGTACGAGCAGTACTTC | CASSPGTGGTYEQYF | TRBJ2-7 | 15 | TRBD1 | many | TRBV7-7
TGTGCCAGCAGCTTAGAAGTTCTGAACACTGAAGCTTTCTTT | CASSLEVLNTEAFF | TRBJ1-1 | 14 | NA | many | TRBV7-9
TGTGCCAGCAGTACTCGGATCACCTCTCGCACTGAAGCTTTCTTT | CASSTRITSRTEAFF | TRBJ1-1 | 15 | NA | NA | TRBV13
TGTGCCATCAGTGAGAACAGGGAAGGTGGTACGCAGTATTTT | CAISENREGGTQYF | TRBJ2-3 | 14 | NA | NA | TRBV10-3
TGTGCCACCAGTGATCAGGTGGGTGAGCAGTTCTTC | CATSDQVGEQFF | TRBJ2-1 | 12 | NA | few | TRBV24-1
TGTGCCACCAGCGCCGGAGGTCAGAGCTCCTACAATGAGCAGTTCTTC | CATSAGGQSSYNEQFF | TRBJ2-1 | 16 | NA | NA | TRBV15
TGTGCCAGCAGCTTAGAGACAGGATCCCTGAGGGATACGCAGTATTTT | CASSLETGSLRDTQYF | TRBJ2-3 | 16 | NA | NA | TRBV7-2
TGTGCCAGCAGCGTAGGAGGACAGGGAAACTATGGCTACACCTTC | CASSVGGQGNYGYTF | TRBJ1-2 | 15 | TRBD1 | few | TRBV9
TGTGCCAGCAGCGTAACTAGCGGGATACCTTACGAGCAGTACTTC | CASSVTSGIPYEQYF | TRBJ2-7 | 15 | TRBD2 | NA | TRBV9
TGTGCCAGCAGCTCCGGGGACACCAACACCGGGGAGCTGTTTTTT | CASSSGDTNTGELFF | TRBJ2-2 | 15 | NA | NA | TRBV7-3
TGTGCCAGCAGCTTTGGACTGGACACTGAAGCTTTCTTT | CASSFGLDTEAFF | TRBJ1-1 | 13 | NA | NA | TRBV7-2
TGTGCCAGCAGCGTCGGAGGGGCCGTCTACGAGCAGTACTTC | CASSVGGAVYEQYF | TRBJ2-7 | 14 | NA | many | TRBV9
TGCAGTGCTAGATCGGGAGGGGGGAACACTGAAGCTTTCTTT | CSARSGGGNTEAFF | TRBJ1-1 | 14 | NA | NA | TRBV20-1
TGTGCCACCAAGGCCTCTGGGGCCAACGTCCTGACTTTC | CATKASGANVLTF | TRBJ2-6 | 13 | NA | NA | TRBV24-1
TGTGCCAGCAGTGTGGAGGGGACAGATACGCAGTATTTT | CASSVEGTDTQYF | TRBJ2-3 | 13 | NA | few | TRBV2
TGTGCCAGCAGCGTAGGTGGGTTATCCGCCGGGGAGCTGTTTTTT | CASSVGGLSAGELFF | TRBJ2-2 | 15 | NA | NA | TRBV9
TGCAGTGCTAGGGGTCCTGGAAACACCATATATTTT | CSARGPGNTIYF | TRBJ1-3 | 12 | NA | NA | TRBV20-1
TGCGCCAGCAGCTCAATGCGGGGGACGTCCTACGAGCATTTT | CASSSMRGTSYEHF | TRBJ1-5 | 14 | NA | NA | TRBV5-1
TGTGCCAGCAGCCAAGATCGGCGGGGGGTGGCCGGGGAGCTGTTTTTT | CASSQDRRGVAGELFF | TRBJ2-2 | 16 | TRBD2 | NA | TRBV7-9
TGTGCCAGCTCACCAATGCAAACCATGGGGACTGAAGCTTTCTTT | CASSPMQTMGTEAFF | TRBJ1-1 | 15 | NA | NA | TRBV18
TGTGCCAGCAGTGAACGTGTCGGTGAGGGTGACAGGGCAGAGACCCAGTACTTC | CASSERVGEGDRAETQYF | TRBJ2-5 | 18 | TRBD1 | NA | TRBV25-1
TGTGCCATCAGCGGCGGACCCAAAAACATTCAGTACTTC | CAISGGPKNIQYF | TRBJ2-4 | 13 | NA | NA | TRBV10-3
TGTGCCAGTAGTATCGGGGGGGGACAGGGAGCAGATACGCAGTATTTT | CASSIGGGQGADTQYF | TRBJ2-3 | 16 | NA | NA | TRBV19